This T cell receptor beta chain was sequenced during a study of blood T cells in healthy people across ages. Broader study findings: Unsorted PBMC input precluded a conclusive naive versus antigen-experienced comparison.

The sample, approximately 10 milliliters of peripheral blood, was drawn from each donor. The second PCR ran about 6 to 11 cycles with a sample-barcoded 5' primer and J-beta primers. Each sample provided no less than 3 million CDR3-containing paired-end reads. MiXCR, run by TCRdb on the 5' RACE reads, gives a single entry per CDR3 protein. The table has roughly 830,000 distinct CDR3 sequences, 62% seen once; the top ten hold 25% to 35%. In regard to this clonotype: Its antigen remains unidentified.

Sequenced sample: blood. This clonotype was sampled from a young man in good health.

The CDR3 DNA reads as TGCAGTGCTAGAGATTCAAACCGGGGGGTTAACTATGGCTACACCTTC. Its translation: CSARDSNRGVNYGYTF. The chain couples TRBV20-1 to TRBJ1-2, with D tentatively TRBD1 (5 bases). This CDR3 spans 16 amino acids. Germline V gene data show CDR1 as DFQATT and CDR2 as SNEGSKA (reference sequence). Between the trimmed V and J ends, which lost 0 bases and 1 base, there was a span of 15 bases.